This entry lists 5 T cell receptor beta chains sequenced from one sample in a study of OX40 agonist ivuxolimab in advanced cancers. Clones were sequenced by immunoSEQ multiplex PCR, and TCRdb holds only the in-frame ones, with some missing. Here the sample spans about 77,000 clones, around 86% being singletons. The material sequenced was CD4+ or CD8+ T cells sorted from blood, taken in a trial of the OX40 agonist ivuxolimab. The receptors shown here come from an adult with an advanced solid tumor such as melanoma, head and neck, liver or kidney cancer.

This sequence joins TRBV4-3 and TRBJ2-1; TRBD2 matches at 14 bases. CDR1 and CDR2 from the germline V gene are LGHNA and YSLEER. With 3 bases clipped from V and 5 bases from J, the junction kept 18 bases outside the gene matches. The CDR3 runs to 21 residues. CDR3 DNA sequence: TGCGCCAGCAGCCACGAATCTATGTTCTATAGGACTAGCGGGGGGAACAATGAGCAGTTCTTC. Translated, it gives CASSHESMFYRTSGGNNEQFF.

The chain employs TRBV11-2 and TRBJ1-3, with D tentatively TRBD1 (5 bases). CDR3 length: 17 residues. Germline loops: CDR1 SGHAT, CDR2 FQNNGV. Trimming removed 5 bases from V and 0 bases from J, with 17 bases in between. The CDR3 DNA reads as TGTGCCAGCAGCCGGGGGTGGCGGCAAATCTCTGGAAACACCATATATTTT. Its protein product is CASSRGWRQISGNTIYF.

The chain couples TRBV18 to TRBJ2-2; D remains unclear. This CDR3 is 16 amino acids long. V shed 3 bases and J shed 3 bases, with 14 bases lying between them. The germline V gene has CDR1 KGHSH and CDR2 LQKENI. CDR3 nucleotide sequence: TGTGCCAGCTCACCGGTACAAGGGTCGGACACCGGGGAGCTGTTTTTT. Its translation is CASSPVQGSDTGELFF.

CDR3 loop: CASRKAPNAVGELFF. The DNA for the CDR3 is TGTGCCAGCAGGAAGGCACCTAATGCGGTCGGGGAGCTGTTTTTT. This sequence joins TRBV28 and TRBJ2-2; no clear D. The length of the CDR3 is 15 residues. Germline V gives CDR1 MDHEN, CDR2 SYDVKM. Between the trimmed V and J ends, which lost 6 bases and 7 bases, there was a span of 18 bases.

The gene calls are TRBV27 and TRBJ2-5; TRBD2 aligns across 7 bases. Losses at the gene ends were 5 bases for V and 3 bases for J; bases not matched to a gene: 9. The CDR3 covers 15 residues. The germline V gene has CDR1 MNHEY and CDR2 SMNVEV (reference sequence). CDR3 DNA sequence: TGTGCCAGCAGTCCCTACTTAGCGGGTAAAGAGACCCAGTACTTC. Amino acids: CASSPYLAGKETQYF.